These T cell receptor beta chains were read from a single sample in a study of T cell repertoires in cytomegalovirus infection. TCRdb recomputed calls from the reads with MiXCR, one row per CDR3 protein. Of 680,000 or so distinct CDR3 sequences in the sample, 35% were seen once. What was sequenced was PBMCs. Source of these receptors: a human donor in good health (CMV status not recorded). Some clones in this sample may be carry-over from other donors' samples. The CDR3 runs from the conserved cysteine through the conserved F or W. D genes are given only for firm matches. Where a row states a size, it is once, few, many or the class of an expanded clone; other rows omit it.

size	D	V	J	CDR3	DNA
few	TRBD1	TRBV6-2/TRBV6-3	TRBJ1-1	CASSWTGWSTEAFF	TGTGCCAGCAGCTGGACAGGGTGGAGCACTGAAGCTTTCTTT
.	.	TRBV28	TRBJ2-7	CASSLPGPGIDEQYF	TGTGCCAGCAGTTTGCCCGGACCAGGGATCGACGAGCAGTACTTC
few	.	TRBV7-9	TRBJ1-2	CASSHSGAWKNYGYTF	TGTGCCAGCAGCCACTCGGGGGCCTGGAAAAACTATGGCTACACCTTC
.	.	TRBV24-1	TRBJ1-5	CATSDSSGQNSNQPQHF	TGTGCCACCAGTGATTCCTCGGGGCAGAATAGCAATCAGCCCCAGCATTTT
few	.	TRBV7-8	TRBJ1-5	CASSLGQGISNQPQHF	TGTGCCAGCAGCTTAGGTCAGGGTATTAGCAATCAGCCCCAGCATTTT
.	.	TRBV12-3/TRBV12-4	TRBJ2-7	CASTMGGGSSYEQYF	TGTGCCAGCACCATGGGGGGGGGCAGCTCCTACGAGCAGTACTTC
few	TRBD1	TRBV28	TRBJ2-7	CASRAQGLLYEQYF	TGTGCCAGCAGAGCACAGGGGCTGCTCTACGAGCAGTACTTC
.	.	TRBV12-3/TRBV12-4	TRBJ1-5	CASSPGHQVSQPQHF	TGTGCCAGCAGCCCGGGACACCAGGTGAGTCAGCCCCAGCATTTT
few	.	TRBV6-6	TRBJ1-5	CASSYDSGPNQPQHF	TGTGCCAGCAGTTACGACTCAGGGCCGAATCAGCCCCAGCATTTT
.	.	TRBV4-2	TRBJ1-1	CVSSPQHGLNTEAFF	TGTGTCAGCAGCCCCCAACATGGGCTGAACACTGAAGCTTTCTTT
.	TRBD2	TRBV7-2	TRBJ2-2	CASILTSVTVELFF	TGTGCCAGCATCTTGACTAGCGTCACCGTGGAGCTGTTTTTT
.	.	TRBV4-1	TRBJ2-7	CASSQGLASYSYEQYF	TGTGCCAGCAGCCAAGGGTTGGCTAGTTACTCCTACGAGCAGTACTTC
few	.	TRBV12-3/TRBV12-4	TRBJ1-6	CASSGRDNYNSPLHF	TGTGCCAGCAGTGGCCGGGACAACTATAATTCACCCCTCCACTTT
few	.	TRBV6-5	TRBJ1-5	CASGSGNQPQHF	TGTGCCAGCGGCAGTGGAAATCAGCCCCAGCATTTT
once	.	TRBV9	TRBJ2-6	CASSVEVSGANVLTF	TGTGCCAGCAGCGTAGAGGTCTCTGGGGCCAACGTCCTGACTTTC
.	.	TRBV6-1	TRBJ2-7	CASSERTWTRSSYEQYF	TGTGCCAGCAGTGAAAGAACCTGGACAAGGAGCTCCTACGAGCAGTACTTC
.	.	TRBV7-2	TRBJ2-5	CASSLSRREETQYF	TGTGCCAGCAGCTTAAGCCGCAGGGAGGAGACCCAGTACTTC
.	TRBD1	TRBV6-1	TRBJ1-4	CASSVQGREKLFF	TGTGCCAGCAGTGTACAGGGGAGGGAAAAACTGTTTTTT
many	TRBD2	TRBV7-2	TRBJ2-7	CASSLATTSGRYEQYF	TGTGCCAGCAGCTTAGCTACGACTAGCGGGAGATACGAGCAGTACTTC
few	TRBD2	TRBV6-5	TRBJ2-1	CASSGGGPTLYNEQFF	TGTGCCAGCAGCGGGGGAGGGCCTACCCTCTACAATGAGCAGTTCTTC
once	TRBD1	TRBV5-3	TRBJ2-1	CASRPGGGQGINEKFF	TGTGCCAGCAGACCAGGGGGGGGACAGGGGATCAATGAGAAGTTCTTC
few	.	TRBV25-1	TRBJ1-3	CASSVNGNTIYF	TGTGCCAGCAGTGTTAATGGAAACACCATATATTTT
.	.	TRBV12-3/TRBV12-4	TRBJ2-7	CASSLVGVPYEQYF	TGTGCCAGCAGTTTAGTTGGCGTACCCTACGAGCAGTACTTC
.	TRBD2	TRBV20-1	TRBJ2-3	CSARTSGISGDTQYF	TGCAGTGCTAGGACTAGCGGGATTTCCGGGGATACGCAGTATTTT
.	.	TRBV7-9	TRBJ1-4	CSSSFAGQSSSTNEKMFF	TGTTCCAGCAGCTTCGCGGGCCAGTCTTCATCAACTAATGAAAAAATGTTTTTT
few	.	TRBV7-9	TRBJ2-2	CASSHPLNTGELFF	TGTGCCAGCAGCCACCCTCTGAACACCGGGGAGCTGTTTTTT
few	.	TRBV12-3/TRBV12-4	TRBJ1-3	CASSLSASSGNTIYF	TGTGCCAGCAGTTTGTCGGCGAGCTCTGGAAACACCATATATTTT
few	.	TRBV27	TRBJ2-7	CASSSPSGSTSYEQYF	TGTGCCAGCAGTTCCCCCAGCGGGTCTACCAGTTACGAGCAGTACTTC
.	TRBD1	TRBV19	TRBJ1-2	CASRDRADMGYTF	TGTGCCAGTAGGGACAGGGCCGATATGGGCTACACCTTC
few	.	TRBV7-2	TRBJ2-1	CASRATGKPNEQFF	TGTGCCAGCAGGGCTACAGGGAAACCCAATGAGCAGTTCTTC
.	.	TRBV7-9	TRBJ2-1	CASSLPGVNEQFF	TGTGCCAGCAGCTTACCTGGGGTCAATGAGCAGTTCTTC
.	TRBD2	TRBV20-1	TRBJ2-1	CSSRVLQRGSSYNEQFF	TGCAGTTCTAGAGTCTTACAGCGGGGGAGCTCCTACAATGAGCAGTTCTTC
few	.	TRBV7-8	TRBJ1-5	CASSLEGAPYSNQPQHF	TGTGCCAGCAGCTTAGAAGGGGCCCCCTATAGCAATCAGCCCCAGCATTTT
.	.	TRBV19	TRBJ2-1	CASDNYNKQFF	TGTGCCAGTGATAATTACAATAAGCAGTTCTTC
many	TRBD2	TRBV11-3	TRBJ2-1	CASSPRTSGSPKEQFF	TGTGCCAGCAGCCCAAGGACTAGCGGGAGCCCCAAGGAGCAGTTCTTC
.	.	TRBV6-1	TRBJ1-2	CASSGAGASNYGYTF	TGTGCCAGCAGTGGCGCAGGAGCCAGTAACTATGGCTACACCTTC
few	TRBD2	TRBV28	TRBJ2-1	CASSFLIPGLAGDEQFF	TGTGCCAGCAGTTTCCTGATTCCGGGACTAGCGGGAGATGAGCAGTTCTTC
once	.	TRBV20-1	TRBJ2-4	CSARDSGNIQYF	TGCAGTGCTAGAGATAGTGGAAACATTCAGTACTTC
.	.	TRBV12-3/TRBV12-4	TRBJ2-7	CASSSIYGSEQYF	TGTGCCAGCAGTTCTATTTACGGATCAGAGCAGTACTTC
.	TRBD1	TRBV28	TRBJ2-7	CATQTPRQGSYGQYF	TGTGCCACCCAGACCCCCCGACAGGGATCCTACGGGCAGTACTTC
many	.	TRBV7-8	TRBJ1-1	CASSFHSSEAFF	TGTGCCAGCAGCTTTCATAGCTCTGAAGCTTTCTTT
few	TRBD2	TRBV7-2	TRBJ2-7	CASSALAGGAAEQYF	TGTGCCAGCAGCGCACTAGCGGGAGGGGCGGCCGAGCAGTACTTC
few	.	TRBV7-6	TRBJ1-1	CASTGSTEAFF	TGTGCCAGCACCGGCAGCACTGAAGCTTTCTTT
many	.	TRBV7-2	TRBJ1-4	CASSPQGSGNEKLFF	TGTGCCAGCAGCCCACAAGGGAGTGGTAATGAAAAACTGTTTTTT
few	TRBD1	TRBV12-5	TRBJ1-5	CATPQGAQGNQPQHF	TGTGCTACTCCCCAGGGGGCGCAGGGCAATCAGCCCCAGCATTTT
many	TRBD1	TRBV7-2	TRBJ2-1	CASSLVGTGVSYNEQFF	TGTGCCAGCAGCTTAGTAGGGACAGGGGTGTCCTACAATGAGCAGTTCTTC
few	.	TRBV6-6	TRBJ1-4	CASSLRGQVGKLFF	TGTGCCAGCAGTTTGCGGGGCCAAGTTGGGAAACTGTTTTTT
.	.	TRBV6-6	TRBJ1-1	CASGGGPNTEAFF	TGTGCCAGCGGTGGGGGACCTAACACTGAAGCTTTCTTT
.	TRBD1	TRBV5-6	TRBJ2-1	CASSFGDRVTEQFF	TGTGCCAGCAGCTTTGGAGACAGGGTGACTGAGCAGTTCTTC
few	TRBD1	TRBV12-3/TRBV12-4	TRBJ1-1	CASSTAGGDTEAFF	TGTGCCAGCAGCACCGCAGGGGGTGACACTGAAGCTTTCTTT
few	.	TRBV7-3	TRBJ2-6	CASSLRSLGSSGANVLTF	TGTGCCAGCAGCTTAAGGTCCCTGGGGAGCTCTGGGGCCAACGTCCTGACTTTC
.	TRBD2	TRBV7-9	TRBJ2-1	CASTLMTSGKGNEQFF	TGTGCCAGCACCCTGATGACTAGCGGGAAGGGGAATGAGCAGTTCTTC
once	.	TRBV5-1	TRBJ1-4	CASSFGGPNEKLFF	TGCGCCAGCAGCTTTGGGGGGCCAAATGAAAAACTGTTTTTT